The rows below give T cell receptor beta chains drawn from one sample of a study of human T cells and chemical hapten exposure. Using its own MiXCR run on the RACE reads, TCRdb lists one record per CDR3 protein. Of over 95,000 distinct CDR3 sequences listed, 9.5% to 15% were seen once; the top ten hold 2% to 2.5%. Sequencing was performed on whole blood, taken in connection with sensitization to the hapten diphenylcyclopropenone (DPC). The receptors were sampled from a woman between 40 and 55 years old with alopecia areata. Some clones in this sample may be carry-over from other donors' samples. The CDR3 runs from the conserved cysteine through the conserved F or W. Fields, in order: D gene, clone size, J gene, V gene, CDR3 DNA, CDR3 protein. D genes are given only for firm matches. Some rows have no size entry. The others give once, few or many, or a class for an expanded clone.

D: -; size: many; J: TRBJ2-7; V: TRBV12-3/TRBV12-4; DNA: TGTGCCAGCAGGCGGGGCACCTATGTTGGAGAGCAGTACTTC; CDR3: CASRRGTYVGEQYF
D: -; size: few; J: TRBJ2-3; V: TRBV29-1; DNA: TGCAGCGTTGTAAGCTTCACAGATACGCAGTATTTT; CDR3: CSVVSFTDTQYF
D: TRBD1; size: few; J: TRBJ2-5; V: TRBV4-2; DNA: TGTGCCAGCAGCCAAGGAGCAGGGGGAGAGACCCAGTACTTC; CDR3: CASSQGAGGETQYF
D: -; size: -; J: TRBJ2-2; V: TRBV6-5; DNA: TGTGCCAGCAGTCGACCCCCCCCGGGGGGCCCCGGGGAGCTGTTTTTT; CDR3: CASSRPPPGGPGELFF
D: -; size: few; J: TRBJ2-7; V: TRBV6-6; DNA: TGTGCCAGCAGTTACTCGGCGGACGTAACCTACGAGCAGTACTTC; CDR3: CASSYSADVTYEQYF
D: -; size: few; J: TRBJ1-1; V: TRBV4-3; DNA: TGCGCCAGCAGCCAATGGCAGGGCCAAGTTGACACTGAAGCTTTCTTT; CDR3: CASSQWQGQVDTEAFF
D: -; size: many; J: TRBJ1-2; V: TRBV7-9; DNA: TGTGCCAGCAGTTCTGACAGTAGGGGCTACACCTTC; CDR3: CASSSDSRGYTF
D: TRBD2; size: few; J: TRBJ2-1; V: TRBV7-8; DNA: TGTGCCAGCAGCTTAGGGGGAGCGGGAGGTATCTACAATGAGCAGTTCTTC; CDR3: CASSLGGAGGIYNEQFF
D: -; size: few; J: TRBJ2-3; V: TRBV7-9; DNA: TGTGCCAGCAGCTTATCGGTGGATACGCAGTATTTT; CDR3: CASSLSVDTQYF
D: -; size: -; J: TRBJ2-1; V: TRBV4-3; DNA: TGCGCCAGCAGCCAAGACTTTTGGACTACGCGCAGTGAGCAGTTCTTC; CDR3: CASSQDFWTTRSEQFF
D: -; size: many; J: TRBJ1-2; V: TRBV13; DNA: TGTGCCAGCAGCTTAGGCACAGACTATGGCTACACCTTC; CDR3: CASSLGTDYGYTF
D: -; size: -; J: TRBJ2-7; V: TRBV9; DNA: TGTGCCAGCAGCGTAACCCCGGAGGCGGCCTACGAGCAGTACTTC; CDR3: CASSVTPEAAYEQYF
D: TRBD2; size: -; J: TRBJ2-3; V: TRBV3-1; DNA: TGTGCCAGCAGCATCGCGGGAGGTACAGATACGCAGTATTTT; CDR3: CASSIAGGTDTQYF
D: -; size: -; J: TRBJ2-7; V: TRBV27; DNA: TGTGCCAGCAGCCGTCGACCTGACGAGCAGTACTTC; CDR3: CASSRRPDEQYF
D: -; size: few; J: TRBJ2-5; V: TRBV7-2; DNA: TGTGCCAGCAGCACACCGGGGGCCTGGGAGACCCAGTACTTC; CDR3: CASSTPGAWETQYF
D: -; size: many; J: TRBJ1-5; V: TRBV3-1; DNA: TGTGCCAGCAGCTTCGACGTCAATCAGCCCCAGCATTTT; CDR3: CASSFDVNQPQHF
D: -; size: -; J: TRBJ2-6; V: TRBV28; DNA: TGTGCCAGCAGTCAGTCTGGGGCCAACGTCCTGACTTTC; CDR3: CASSQSGANVLTF
D: -; size: many; J: TRBJ1-5; V: TRBV12-2; DNA: TGTGCAAGTCGCCTGGGACAGTATAGCAATCAGCCCCAGCATTTT; CDR3: CASRLGQYSNQPQHF
D: TRBD2; size: few; J: TRBJ2-3; V: TRBV28; DNA: TGTGCCAGCACTACTCCCCTGGGACTAGCGGACACAGATACGCAGTATTTT; CDR3: CASTTPLGLADTDTQYF
D: TRBD2; size: -; J: TRBJ2-1; V: TRBV7-9; DNA: TGTGCCAGCAGCCCCCTCGGGAGGCACTCCTACAATGAGCAGTTCTTC; CDR3: CASSPLGRHSYNEQFF
D: -; size: few; J: TRBJ1-6; V: TRBV19; DNA: TGTGCCAGTAGCCCCCTGGGAGGATCACCCCTCCACTTT; CDR3: CASSPLGGSPLHF
D: -; size: -; J: TRBJ2-2; V: TRBV9; DNA: TGTGCCAGCAGCGAAGGACTGGTGAACACCGGGGAGCTGTTTTTT; CDR3: CASSEGLVNTGELFF
D: -; size: many; J: TRBJ1-3; V: TRBV28; DNA: TGTGCCAGCAACACTCGGGGGCTGGGAGGAAACACCATATATTTT; CDR3: CASNTRGLGGNTIYF
D: -; size: many; J: TRBJ2-1; V: TRBV19; DNA: TGTGCCAGTATGGGCAGGTTTGAAATCAATGAGCAGTTCTTC; CDR3: CASMGRFEINEQFF
D: TRBD1; size: -; J: TRBJ1-5; V: TRBV19; DNA: TGTGCCAGTAATGGACAGGGGTATAGCAATCAGCCCCAGCATTTT; CDR3: CASNGQGYSNQPQHF
D: -; size: few; J: TRBJ1-3; V: TRBV18; DNA: TGTGCCAGCTCACTCAACAACCTCTCTGGAAACACCATATATTTT; CDR3: CASSLNNLSGNTIYF
D: -; size: few; J: TRBJ2-7; V: TRBV10-3; DNA: TGTGCCATCGGGACGGTATCCTACGAGCAGTACTTC; CDR3: CAIGTVSYEQYF
D: -; size: -; J: TRBJ2-2; V: TRBV12-3/TRBV12-4; DNA: TGTGCCAGCAGTTCGATTTGGGTGGAGGAACACACCGGGGAGCTGTTTTTT; CDR3: CASSSIWVEEHTGELFF
D: -; size: -; J: TRBJ2-7; V: TRBV20-1; DNA: TGCAGTGCTAGAAGGGGGTACGAGCAGTACTTC; CDR3: CSARRGYEQYF
D: -; size: few; J: TRBJ1-1; V: TRBV6-6; DNA: TGTGCCAGCCTTCCTTCAAGGGGGGCGGGTGAAGCTTTCTTT; CDR3: CASLPSRGAGEAFF
D: -; size: -; J: TRBJ2-3; V: TRBV29-1; DNA: TGCAGCGTTGGCCCCCCGAGTGGGGGAGATACGCTGTATTTT; CDR3: CSVGPPSGGDTLYF
D: TRBD1; size: -; J: TRBJ2-2; V: TRBV18; DNA: TGTGCCAGCTCACAAGGGACAGGAGCGAACACCGGGGAGCTGTTTTTT; CDR3: CASSQGTGANTGELFF